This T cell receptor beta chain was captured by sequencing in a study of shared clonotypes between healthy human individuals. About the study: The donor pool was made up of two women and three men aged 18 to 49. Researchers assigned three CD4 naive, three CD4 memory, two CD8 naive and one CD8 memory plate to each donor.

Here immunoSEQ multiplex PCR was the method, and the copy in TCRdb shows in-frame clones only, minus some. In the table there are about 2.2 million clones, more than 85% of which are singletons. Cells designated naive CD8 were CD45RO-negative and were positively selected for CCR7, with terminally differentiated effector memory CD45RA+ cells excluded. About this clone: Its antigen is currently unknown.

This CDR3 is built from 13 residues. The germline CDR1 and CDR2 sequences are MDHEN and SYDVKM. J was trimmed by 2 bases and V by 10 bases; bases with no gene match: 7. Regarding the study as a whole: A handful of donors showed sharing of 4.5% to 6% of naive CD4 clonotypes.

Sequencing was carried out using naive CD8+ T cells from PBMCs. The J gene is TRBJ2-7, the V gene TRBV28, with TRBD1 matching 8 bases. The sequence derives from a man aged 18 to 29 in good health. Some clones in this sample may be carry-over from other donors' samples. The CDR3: CATHQTGAYEQYF. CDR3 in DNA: TGTGCCACCCATCAGACAGGGGCCTACGAGCAGTACTTC.